What follows are 27 T cell receptor beta chains derived from one specimen sequenced in a study of spatial heterogeneity in lung cancer. Antigens for these TCRs are unknown. Findings and limits, study-wide: Tumoral mutation counts were tracked by counts of expanded intratumoral alpha and beta TCRs.

Time point in this sample: sample taken at primary tumor resection. TCRdb reprocessed the 5' RACE reads via MiXCR and lists one record per CDR3 protein. Here the sample spans around 4,900 distinct CDR3 sequences, approximately 6.5% being singletons. This specimen was lung tumor tissue, taken at surgery. The source is a female donor with early-stage non-small cell lung cancer.

This clonotype has a count of ten or more. A library prepared for alpha chains yielded this beta chain as an off-target read; its size is of little meaning. V usage is TRBV29-1 and J usage is TRBJ2-7; 10 positions agree with TRBD2. The CDR3 spans 15 residues. V lost 0 bases and J lost 2; bases outside the gene matches: 4. Germline-derived CDR1 and CDR2 are SQVTM and ANQGSEA. CDR3 residues: CSVEDPAGGPYEQYF. The CDR3 DNA follows: TGCAGCGTTGAAGATCCAGCGGGAGGGCCCTACGAGCAGTACTTC.

By share of the sample, this clonotype is medium-sized (0.01 to 0.1%). In a library made to pick up alpha chains, this beta chain is a stray read with a size that means little. The genes are TRBV6-5 and TRBJ2-4; possibly TRBD1 or TRBD2 for D (5 bases each). Trimming left V 6 bases short and J 2 bases short, with 17 bases between. The CDR3 covers 16 residues. Germline values: CDR1 MNHEY, CDR2 SVGAGI. The CDR3 sequence: CASSHNMGVSKNIQYF. The DNA of the CDR3 is TGTGCCAGCAGCCACAATATGGGGGTTTCCAAAAACATTCAGTACTTC.

By its share, this clonotype is medium-sized. Within a library made for alpha chains, this beta chain is off target, and its count is uninformative. The V and J genes are TRBV7-3 and TRBJ2-2; D is possibly TRBD2 (5 bases). This CDR3 comprises 18 residues. V lost 2 bases, J lost 3 bases, and 19 bases lay in between. Germline V lookup: CDR1 SGHTA, CDR2 FQGTGA. The CDR3 sequence is CASSLFSSSQTHTGELFF. CDR3 bases: TGTGCCAGCAGCTTATTCTCTAGCAGCCAGACGCACACCGGGGAGCTGTTTTTT.

As concerns this clonotype: This may be a read error, as it is one base from a much larger clone. This beta chain is a stray sequence in a library constructed for alpha chains; its clone size is not meaningful. V gene TRBV12-3 or TRBV12-4 combines with J gene TRBJ2-1; TRBD2 matches 12 bases. The CDR3 consists of 21 residues. The junction had 21 bases not matched to a gene; V was cut back by 7 bases and J by 2 bases. CDR3 sequence reads: CASTHPATSGGHKGPYNEQFF. DNA for the CDR3: TGTGCCAGCACCCACCCGGCGACTAGCGGGGGACACAAAGGCCCCTACAATGAGCAGTTCTTC.

In the case of this clonotype: A read error is possible here, since a much larger clone lies one base away. No conserved phenylalanine or tryptophan ends this CDR3, so it is likely a read error. This beta chain slipped into a library made for alpha chains as a stray read, so its size is not meaningful. V usage is TRBV2 and J usage is TRBJ2-7; D ambiguous. Trimming took 4 bases from V and 3 from J, leaving 4 bases between them. Germline CDR1 SNHLY, CDR2 FYNNEI. The CDR3 has 11 amino acids. CDR3 in amino acids: CASSGNYEQYS. CDR3 coding DNA: TGTGCCAGCAGTGGTAACTACGAGCAGTACTCC.

This clonotype was recorded many times. The library was prepared for alpha chains; this beta chain is a stray read, so its frequency means little. CDR3 coding DNA: TGTGCCAGCAGTCCACGGGTTAACACAGATACGCAGTATTTT. Residues: CASSPRVNTDTQYF. The chain employs TRBV12-3 or TRBV12-4 and TRBJ2-3; D ambiguous. This CDR3 spans 14 amino acids. Trimming cost V 5 bases and J 2 bases, with 11 bases left between them.

This clonotype was detected many times. The library was prepared for alpha chains; this beta chain is a stray read, so its frequency means little. This chain uses TRBV24-1 with TRBJ2-3; 12 bases are shared with TRBD1. Germline V gene lookup returns CDR1 KGHDR and CDR2 SFDVKD. The CDR3 extends over 20 amino acids. V lost 1 base to trimming and J lost 3 bases; unmatched junction nucleotides: 13. CDR3 sequence: CATSDFAGTGGVLATDTQYF. The DNA of the CDR3 is TGTGCCACCAGTGATTTCGCCGGGACAGGGGGCGTGTTGGCGACAGATACGCAGTATTTT.

This clonotype has at least ten counts. This beta chain slipped into a library made for alpha chains as a stray read, so its size is not meaningful. The chain's CDR3 is CSVEGPVGANYGYTF. CDR3 DNA sequence: TGCAGCGTTGAAGGCCCCGTGGGAGCTAACTATGGCTACACCTTC. The rearrangement uses TRBV29-1 and TRBJ1-2; D not resolved. Trimming shortened V by 1 base and J by 0 bases, and 12 bases separated the two germline ends. This CDR3 has 15 amino acids. In germline, CDR1 is SQVTM, CDR2 ANQGSEA.

This clonotype has at least ten counts. Because this beta chain is a stray read in a library intended to capture alpha chains, its abundance should not be given much weight. The rearrangement links TRBV7-6 to TRBJ1-4; tentative D call: TRBD1 (5 bases). CDR3 size: 16 residues. Germline V CDR1 and CDR2: SGHVS, FNYEAQ. V shed 5 bases and J shed 1 base, with 14 bases lying between them. This CDR3 reads CASSPVQGETNEKLFF. CDR3 coding DNA: TGTGCCAGCAGCCCTGTCCAGGGCGAAACTAATGAAAAACTGTTTTTT.

Relative to its sample, this clonotype is medium-sized (0.01 to 0.1%). This beta chain came through as a stray read in a library set up for alpha chains, and its size says little. The genes are TRBV4-2 and TRBJ2-3; maybe TRBD1 (5 bases). The germline V and J ends were trimmed by 4 bases and 2 bases, with 7 bases remaining between them. Germline lookup yields CDR1 LGHNA and CDR2 YNFKEQ. The CDR3 has 13 residues. The CDR3 DNA follows: TGTGCCAGCAGCCGGGGCAACACAGATACGCAGTATTTT. Translating it yields CASSRGNTDTQYF.

By share, this clonotype counts as medium-sized. Little can be read into the size of this beta chain, an off-target read in a library designed for alpha chains. The rearrangement uses TRBV15 and TRBJ2-1; maybe TRBD1 (5 bases). Trimming took off 3 bases at V and 0 bases at J, with 9 bases between the two ends. This CDR3 spans 15 amino acids. In germline, CDR1 is LNHNV, CDR2 YYDKDF (reference sequence). Written as DNA, the CDR3 is TGTGCCACCAGCAGTGTGGGGCCCTCCTACAATGAGCAGTTCTTC. Protein sequence: CATSSVGPSYNEQFF.

By its share, this clonotype is medium-sized. Found in a library prepared for alpha chains, this beta chain is an off-target read, and its abundance has little meaning. The chain employs TRBV6-1 and TRBJ2-7; weak D call: TRBD1 (5 bases). Trimming took 2 bases from V and 2 from J, leaving 10 bases between them. The CDR3 contains 14 residues. In germline, CDR1 is MNHNS, CDR2 SASEGT. The CDR3 is CASSEYDSPYEQYF. CDR3 bases: TGTGCCAGCAGTGAATACGACAGTCCCTACGAGCAGTACTTC.

Ten or more counts support this clonotype. The library was built for alpha chains, so this beta chain is an off-target read and its size means little. This chain connects TRBV28 to TRBJ2-1; TRBD1 or TRBD2 may be the D gene (6 bases each). CDR1 MDHEN and CDR2 SYDVKM come from the germline V gene. The CDR3 sequence is 13 residues long. V was clipped by 5 bases and J by 10 bases, with 15 bases between them. CDR3 loop: CASSPPGGVEQFF. In nucleotides, the CDR3 is TGTGCCAGCAGTCCCCCCGGGGGCGTCGAGCAGTTCTTC.

This clonotype is deemed medium-sized. The library was built for alpha chains, so this beta chain is an off-target read and its size means little. The genes are TRBV5-1 and TRBJ2-6, with TRBD2 matching over 7 bases. V lost 7 bases, J lost 3 bases, and 7 bases stayed unmatched. Germline V gene sequence: CDR1 SGHRS, CDR2 YFSETQ. The CDR3 sequence is 15 residues long. CDR3 sequence: CASARGGDGANVLTF. DNA of the CDR3: TGCGCCAGCGCCCGGGGAGGGGATGGGGCCAACGTCCTGACTTTC.

This clonotype was recorded at least ten times. Since the library was made to target alpha chains, this beta chain is a stray read and its abundance is not meaningful. The chain employs TRBV28 and TRBJ2-7, with D possibly matching TRBD2 (6 bases). Germline V gives CDR1 MDHEN, CDR2 SYDVKM. There are 16 residues in the CDR3. The ends were cut back, 5 bases at V and 7 bases at J, with 24 bases in the middle. CDR3 sequence (DNA): TGTGCCAGCAGTACCCTTGCCGGGAGCCCCGGTAGGGAGCAGTACTTC. Protein product: CASSTLAGSPGREQYF.

This clonotype was counted ten times or more. A library prepared for alpha chains yielded this beta chain as an off-target read; its size is of little meaning. The J gene is TRBJ1-5, the V gene TRBV12-3 or TRBV12-4; D may be TRBD1 (5 bases). The CDR3 is 16 amino acids. V was trimmed by 1 base and J by 5 bases, leaving 15 bases between them. CDR3 in DNA: TGTGCCAGCAGTTTAGGGTCAGGGAGAGCCGATCAGCCCCAGCATTTT. Translation: CASSLGSGRADQPQHF.

This clonotype was seen ten or more times. For a library built for alpha chains, this beta chain is a stray read; little rests on its size. The rearrangement uses TRBV9 and TRBJ2-5; D unclear. The germline V gene encodes CDR1 SGDLS and CDR2 YYNGEE. V was trimmed by 0 bases and J by 8 bases, leaving 11 bases between them. The CDR3 extends over 13 amino acids. Here the CDR3 DNA reads TGTGCCAGCAGCGTAGGCGCGTCCGGAACCCAGTACTTC. This encodes CASSVGASGTQYF.

This clonotype was counted at least ten times. Since it is a stray read in a library aimed at alpha chains, this beta chain has a size that is not meaningful. The chain links TRBV9 to TRBJ2-3, with 7 positions matching TRBD2. From germline, CDR1 is SGDLS and CDR2 YYNGEE. V was clipped by 0 bases and J by 1 base; unmatched bases: 2. The CDR3 has 15 residues. The CDR3 reads CASSVVGGGTDTQYF. The CDR3 DNA follows: TGTGCCAGCAGCGTAGTGGGGGGGGGCACAGATACGCAGTATTTT.

This clonotype was seen many times. Within a library made for alpha chains, this beta chain is off target, and its count is uninformative. The rearrangement links TRBV14 to TRBJ2-3; 7 nucleotides agree with TRBD2. Unmatched junction bases numbered 8, after V lost 6 bases and J lost 2 bases. CDR1 is SGHDN and CDR2 is FVKESK in the germline V gene. CDR3 length equals 15 residues. CDR3 sequence: CASSPLGGTTDTQYF. DNA of the CDR3: TGTGCCAGCAGTCCCCTCGGGGGGACCACAGATACGCAGTATTTT. Based on the CDR3 plus reference TRBV14 and TRBJ2-3, the full variable domain is EAGVTQFPSHSVIEKGQTVTLRCDPISGHDNLYWYRRVMGKEIKFLLHFVKESKQDESGMPNNRFLAERTGGTYSTLKVQPAELEDSGVYFCASSPLGGTTDTQYFGPGTRLTVL.

This clonotype showed up many times. As an off-target read in a library built for alpha chains, this beta chain has a frequency of little significance. The chain uses TRBV20-1 and TRBJ2-1, with 7 bases fitting TRBD2. The CDR3 runs 14 residues. Germline V CDR1 and CDR2: DFQATT, SNEGSKA (reference sequence). V lost 6 bases, J lost 6 bases, and 11 bases stayed unmatched. DNA for the CDR3: TGCAGTGCCATATCCGGGACTACCCTCAATGAGCAGTTCTTC. It translates to CSAISGTTLNEQFF.

This clonotype turned up a few times. This beta chain is an off-target read within a library intended for alpha chains, so its frequency means little. The gene calls are TRBV5-6 and TRBJ2-7; D unresolved. The CDR3 totals 13 residues. Trimming pared 3 bases from V and 4 bases from J, leaving 11 bases between. Germline V CDR1 and CDR2: SGHDT, YYEEEE. The CDR3 sequence is CASSSPDKYEQYF. CDR3 nucleotide sequence: TGTGCCAGCAGCTCCCCTGACAAGTACGAGCAGTACTTC.

At least ten counts were recorded for this clonotype. Since the library was made to target alpha chains, this beta chain is a stray read and its abundance is not meaningful. This chain links TRBV11-2 with TRBJ2-1; D is unclear. CDR3 length equals 12 residues. Deletions cut 6 bases from V and 5 bases from J, with 8 bases between. Germline CDR1 is SGHAT and CDR2 is FQNNGV. The CDR3: CASRTVDNEQFF. As DNA, the CDR3 is TGTGCCAGCAGAACCGTGGACAATGAGCAGTTCTTC.

This clonotype was seen more than once but under ten times. This beta chain slipped into a library made for alpha chains as a stray read, so its size is not meaningful. The gene calls are TRBV14 and TRBJ2-6; 10 positions match TRBD1. Germline V gives CDR1 SGHDN, CDR2 FVKESK. Losses at the gene ends were 0 bases for V and 0 bases for J; bases not matched to a gene: 8. The CDR3 has 20 residues. CDR3 in amino acids: CASSQERAGQGFSGANVLTF. The DNA for the CDR3 is TGTGCCAGCAGCCAAGAGCGGGCGGGACAGGGGTTCTCTGGGGCCAACGTCCTGACTTTC. Full variable domain (remainder filled in from reference TRBV14 and TRBJ2-6): EAGVTQFPSHSVIEKGQTVTLRCDPISGHDNLYWYRRVMGKEIKFLLHFVKESKQDESGMPNNRFLAERTGGTYSTLKVQPAELEDSGVYFCASSQERAGQGFSGANVLTFGAGSRLTVL.

This clonotype is judged medium-sized. This beta chain is off target for a library built for alpha chains, so its abundance means little. The chain employs TRBV10-3 and TRBJ1-3; 7 positions agree with TRBD1. Germline values: CDR1 ENHRY, CDR2 SYGVKD. The CDR3 is 14 residues long. The J segment lost 8 bases and the V segment lost 3 bases, leaving 7 bases of the junction unmatched. The CDR3 is CAISDSTGIDTIYF. The CDR3 coding sequence is TGTGCCATCAGTGACTCGACAGGGATTGACACCATATATTTT.

This clonotype is large within its sample. The library was prepared for alpha chains; this beta chain is a stray read, so its frequency means little. The rearrangement links TRBV7-3 to TRBJ1-1, with D tentatively TRBD1 (6 bases). Germline lookup yields CDR1 SGHTA and CDR2 FQGTGA. The V end was cut by 5 bases, the J end by 0 bases, with 10 bases between. The CDR3 sequence is 14 residues long. CDR3 coding DNA: TGTGCCAGCAGCAAATACAGGGTGAACACTGAAGCTTTCTTT. It codes for CASSKYRVNTEAFF.

This clonotype was observed at least ten times. This beta chain was picked up by a library intended for alpha chains and is off target, so its count carries little meaning. The rearrangement joins TRBV6-6 to TRBJ2-2; D possibly corresponds to TRBD2 (6 bases). Germline CDR1 and CDR2: MNHNY and SVGAGI (reference sequence). The length of the CDR3 is 15 residues. Trimming shortened V by 6 bases and J by 5 bases, and 16 bases separated the two germline ends. The CDR3 here is CASRGRDSQTGELFF. The CDR3 region has the DNA TGTGCCAGCAGGGGCCGGGACTCCCAGACCGGGGAGCTGTTTTTT.

This clonotype was counted at least ten times. Since the library was made to target alpha chains, this beta chain is a stray read and its abundance is not meaningful. V gene TRBV6-1 combines with J gene TRBJ1-2; D gene uncertain. V was pared by 8 bases and J by 0 bases, with 16 bases between. Looked up from germline, CDR1 is MNHNS and CDR2 is SASEGT. The CDR3 consists of 15 residues. This CDR3 reads CASFDPPGTNYGYTF. In nucleotides, the CDR3 is TGTGCCAGCTTCGACCCGCCGGGAACTAACTATGGCTACACCTTC.